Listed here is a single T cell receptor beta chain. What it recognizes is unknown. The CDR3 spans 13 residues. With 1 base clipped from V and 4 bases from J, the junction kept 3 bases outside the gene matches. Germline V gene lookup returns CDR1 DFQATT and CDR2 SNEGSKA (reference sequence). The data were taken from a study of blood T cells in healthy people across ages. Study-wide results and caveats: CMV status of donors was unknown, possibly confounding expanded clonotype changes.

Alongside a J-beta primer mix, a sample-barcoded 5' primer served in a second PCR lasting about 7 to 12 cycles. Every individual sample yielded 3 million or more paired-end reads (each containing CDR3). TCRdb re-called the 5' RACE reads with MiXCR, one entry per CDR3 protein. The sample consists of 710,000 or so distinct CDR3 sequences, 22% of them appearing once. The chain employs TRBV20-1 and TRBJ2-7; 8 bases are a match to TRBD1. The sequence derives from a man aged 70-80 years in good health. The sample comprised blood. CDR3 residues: CSARVDREYEQYF. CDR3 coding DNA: TGCAGTGCTAGAGTGGACAGGGAGTACGAGCAGTACTTC.